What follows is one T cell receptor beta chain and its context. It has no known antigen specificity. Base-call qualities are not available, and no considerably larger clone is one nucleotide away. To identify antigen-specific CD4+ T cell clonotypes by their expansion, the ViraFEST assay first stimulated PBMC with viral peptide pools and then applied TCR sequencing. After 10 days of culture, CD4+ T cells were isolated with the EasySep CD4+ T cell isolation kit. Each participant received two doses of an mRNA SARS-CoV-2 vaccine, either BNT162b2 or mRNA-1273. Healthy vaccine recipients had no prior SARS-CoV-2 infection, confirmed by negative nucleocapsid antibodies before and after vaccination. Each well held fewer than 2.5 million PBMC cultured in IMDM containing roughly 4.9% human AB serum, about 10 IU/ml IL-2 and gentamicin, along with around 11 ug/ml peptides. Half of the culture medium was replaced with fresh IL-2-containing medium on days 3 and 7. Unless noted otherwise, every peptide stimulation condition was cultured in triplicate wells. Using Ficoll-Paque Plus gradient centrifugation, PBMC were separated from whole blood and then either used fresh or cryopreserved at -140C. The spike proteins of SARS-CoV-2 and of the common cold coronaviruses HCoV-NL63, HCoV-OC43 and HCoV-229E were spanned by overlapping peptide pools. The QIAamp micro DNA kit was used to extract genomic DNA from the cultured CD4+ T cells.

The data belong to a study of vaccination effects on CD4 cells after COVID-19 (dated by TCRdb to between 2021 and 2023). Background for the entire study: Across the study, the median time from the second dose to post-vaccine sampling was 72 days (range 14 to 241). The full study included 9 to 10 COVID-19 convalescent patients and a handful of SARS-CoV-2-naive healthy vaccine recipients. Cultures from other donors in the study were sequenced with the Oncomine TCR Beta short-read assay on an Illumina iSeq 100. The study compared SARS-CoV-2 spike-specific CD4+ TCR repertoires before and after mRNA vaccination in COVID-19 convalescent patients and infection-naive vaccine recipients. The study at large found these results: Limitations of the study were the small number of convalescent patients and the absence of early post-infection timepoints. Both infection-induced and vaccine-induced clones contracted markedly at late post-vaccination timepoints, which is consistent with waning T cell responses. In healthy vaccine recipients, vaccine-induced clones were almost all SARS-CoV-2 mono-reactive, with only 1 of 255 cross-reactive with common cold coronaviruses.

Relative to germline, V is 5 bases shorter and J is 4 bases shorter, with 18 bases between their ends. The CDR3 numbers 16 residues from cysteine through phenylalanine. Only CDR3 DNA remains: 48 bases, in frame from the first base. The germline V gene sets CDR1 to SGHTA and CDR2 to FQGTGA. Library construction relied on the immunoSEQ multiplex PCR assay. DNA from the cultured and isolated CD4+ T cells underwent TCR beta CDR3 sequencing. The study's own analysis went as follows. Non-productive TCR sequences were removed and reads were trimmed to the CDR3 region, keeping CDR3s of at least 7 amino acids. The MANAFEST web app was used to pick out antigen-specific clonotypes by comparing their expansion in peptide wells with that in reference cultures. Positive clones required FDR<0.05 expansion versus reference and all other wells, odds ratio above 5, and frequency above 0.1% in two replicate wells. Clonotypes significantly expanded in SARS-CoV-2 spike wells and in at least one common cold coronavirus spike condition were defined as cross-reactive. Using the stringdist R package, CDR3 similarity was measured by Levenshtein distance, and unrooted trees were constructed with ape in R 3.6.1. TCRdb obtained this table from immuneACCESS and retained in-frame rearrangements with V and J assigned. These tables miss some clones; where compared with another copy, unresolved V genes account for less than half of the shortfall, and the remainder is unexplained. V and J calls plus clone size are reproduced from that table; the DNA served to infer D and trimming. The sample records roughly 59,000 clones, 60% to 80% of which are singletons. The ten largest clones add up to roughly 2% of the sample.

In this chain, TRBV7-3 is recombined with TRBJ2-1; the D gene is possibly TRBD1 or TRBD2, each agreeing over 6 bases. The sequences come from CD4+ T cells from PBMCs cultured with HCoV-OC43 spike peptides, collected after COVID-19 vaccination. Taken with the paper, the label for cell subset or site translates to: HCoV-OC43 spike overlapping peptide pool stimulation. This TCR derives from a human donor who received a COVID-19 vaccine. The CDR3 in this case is CASSRGMGGPYNEQFF. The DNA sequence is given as TGTGCCAGCAGCCGCGGTATGGGGGGCCCGTACAATGAGCAGTTCTTC.